The 6 T cell receptor beta chains below were found in one sample sequenced in a study of blood T cell repertoires in COVID-19 (dated by TCRdb to about 2020). The protocol used for the library was the immunoSEQ multiplex PCR assay. TCRdb holds this immuneACCESS table with in-frame rearrangements only. Some clones are missing; in checked studies, unresolved V genes explain under half, and the rest has no known cause. The sample table shows 150,000 to 200,000 clones, and roughly 84% are seen once. In total, the top ten clones hold about 9.4% of the sample. The specimen sequenced was peripheral blood. Receptors were obtained from a woman of 80 years or more with acute or convalescent COVID-19.

The chain employs TRBV5-1 and TRBJ1-2; 8 bases align to TRBD1. The germline gives CDR1 SGHRS, CDR2 YFSETQ. The J segment lost 2 bases and the V segment lost 0 bases, leaving 3 bases of the junction unmatched. CDR3 length: 15 residues. The CDR3 bases are TGCGCCAGCAGCTTGGGAGGACAGGGAAACTATGGCTACACCTTC. Translated: CASSLGGQGNYGYTF. Full variable domain (missing parts from reference TRBV5-1 and TRBJ1-2): KAGVTQTPRYLIKTRGQQVTLSCSPISGHRSVSWYQQTPGQGLQFLFEYFSETQRNKGNFPGRFSGRQFSNSRSEMNVSTLELGDSALYLCASSLGGQGNYGYTFGSGTRLTVV.

In this sample, this clone turned up once. V and J are TRBV7-2 and TRBJ2-1; possibly TRBD2 for D (5 bases). Germline lookup yields CDR1 SGHTA and CDR2 FQGNSA. The CDR3 spans 13 residues. Trimming removed 1 base from V and 7 bases from J, with 8 bases in between. This CDR3 reads CASSLGTWNEQFF. As DNA, the CDR3 is TGTGCCAGCAGCTTAGGGACTTGGAATGAGCAGTTCTTC.

This chain uses TRBV10-1 with TRBJ2-7; D possibly corresponds to TRBD1 (6 bases). V was shortened by 3 bases and J by 6 bases, with 12 bases between the two germline ends. The length of the CDR3 is 13 residues. CDR1 and CDR2 from the germline V gene are WNHNN and SYGVQD (reference sequence). CDR3 sequence (DNA): TGCGCCAGCAGTGACCGGACAGATTCCGAGCAGTACTTC. Translating it yields CASSDRTDSEQYF.

This sequence joins TRBV5-4 and TRBJ2-7; a possible D gene is TRBD1 (5 bases). The germline V and J ends were trimmed by 3 bases and 7 bases, with 8 bases remaining between them. Germline loops: CDR1 SGHNT, CDR2 YYREEE (reference sequence). The CDR3 runs to 11 residues. CDR3 region: CASSYAGEQYF. CDR3 in DNA: TGTGCCAGCAGCTACGCAGGGGAGCAGTACTTC.

This clone was detected only once. The V and J genes are TRBV7-2 and TRBJ1-2; tentative D call: TRBD1 (6 bases). CDR3 length: 13 amino acids. Trimming took off 2 bases at V and 7 bases at J, with 11 bases between the two ends. Looked up from germline, CDR1 is SGHTA and CDR2 is FQGNSA. The CDR3 sequence: CASSLQGIAGYTF. The CDR3 DNA follows: TGTGCCAGCAGCTTACAGGGGATAGCTGGCTACACCTTC.

V and J are TRBV6-5 and TRBJ2-2, with D perhaps matching TRBD1 (5 bases). There are 14 residues in the CDR3. Germline V lookup: CDR1 MNHEY, CDR2 SVGAGI. Trimming pared 8 bases from V and 8 bases from J, leaving 18 bases between. The CDR3 coding sequence is TGTGCCAGCCCCCCCGACAGTTACGCTGGGGAGCTGTTTTTT. This codes for CASPPDSYAGELFF.